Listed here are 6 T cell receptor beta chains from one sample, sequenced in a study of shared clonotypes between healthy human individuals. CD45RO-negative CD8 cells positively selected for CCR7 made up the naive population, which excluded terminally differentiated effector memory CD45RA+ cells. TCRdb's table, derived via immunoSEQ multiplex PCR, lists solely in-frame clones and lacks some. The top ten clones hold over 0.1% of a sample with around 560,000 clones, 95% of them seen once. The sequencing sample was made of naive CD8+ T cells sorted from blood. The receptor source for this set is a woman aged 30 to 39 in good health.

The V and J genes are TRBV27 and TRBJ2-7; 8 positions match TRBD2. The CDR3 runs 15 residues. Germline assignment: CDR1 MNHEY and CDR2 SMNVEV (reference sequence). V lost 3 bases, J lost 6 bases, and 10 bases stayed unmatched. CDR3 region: CASSFSGSSVFEQYF. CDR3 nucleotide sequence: TGTGCCAGCAGTTTCAGCGGGAGCTCAGTCTTCGAGCAGTACTTC.

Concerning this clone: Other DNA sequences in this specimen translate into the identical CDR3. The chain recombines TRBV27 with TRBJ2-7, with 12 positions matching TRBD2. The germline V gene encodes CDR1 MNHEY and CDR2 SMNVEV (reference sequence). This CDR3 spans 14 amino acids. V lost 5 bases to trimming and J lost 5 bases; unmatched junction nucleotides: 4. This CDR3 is CASSPGTSGHEQYF. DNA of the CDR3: TGTGCCAGCAGTCCAGGGACTAGCGGGCACGAGCAGTACTTC.

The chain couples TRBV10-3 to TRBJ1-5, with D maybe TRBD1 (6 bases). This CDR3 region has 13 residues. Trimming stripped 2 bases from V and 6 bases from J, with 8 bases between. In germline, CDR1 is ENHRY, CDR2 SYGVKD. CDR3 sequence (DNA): TGTGCCATCAGTGAGACAGGGAGTCAGCCCCAGCATTTT. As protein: CAISETGSQPQHF.

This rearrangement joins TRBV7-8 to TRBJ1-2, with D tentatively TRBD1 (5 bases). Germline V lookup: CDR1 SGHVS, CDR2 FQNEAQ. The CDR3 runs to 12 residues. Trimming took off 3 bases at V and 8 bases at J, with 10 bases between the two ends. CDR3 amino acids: CASSFGGKGYTF. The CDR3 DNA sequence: TGTGCCAGCAGCTTTGGGGGTAAAGGCTACACCTTC.

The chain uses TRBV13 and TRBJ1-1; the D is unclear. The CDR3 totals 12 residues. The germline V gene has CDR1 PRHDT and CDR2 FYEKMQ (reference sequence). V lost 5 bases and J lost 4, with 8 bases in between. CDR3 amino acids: CASSTLSTEAFF. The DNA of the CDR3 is TGTGCCAGCAGCACCCTCAGCACTGAAGCTTTCTTT.

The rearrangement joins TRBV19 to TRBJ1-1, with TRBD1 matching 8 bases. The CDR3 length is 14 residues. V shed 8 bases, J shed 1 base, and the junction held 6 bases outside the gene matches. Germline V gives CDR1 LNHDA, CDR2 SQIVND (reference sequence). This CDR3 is CASGGQGWNTEAFF. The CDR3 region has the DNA TGTGCCAGTGGTGGACAGGGATGGAACACTGAAGCTTTCTTT.